The clone carrying this TCR beta chain was seen just once. Its specificity is not known. This specimen comes from a study of siplizumab effects on memory and regulatory T cells. Assay: immunoSEQ multiplex PCR; the TCRdb copy retains only in-frame clones and omits some. Among 100,000 or so clones listed, 85% to 95% were seen once. This CDR3 is built from 15 residues. The V gene end was trimmed by 3 bases and the J gene end by 4 bases; junction bases not matched to a gene: 6. Germline V gene lookup returns CDR1 KGHSH and CDR2 LQKENI. Study observations and caveats: Memory T cells appeared less diverse than naive cells, which seemed to contribute substantially to alloresponse.

Input material: Tregs sorted from blood. The clonotype comes from a human donor in good health. This sequence joins TRBV18 and TRBJ2-3; the match to TRBD2 covers 8 bases. The CDR3 reads CASSPLAAGADTQYF. DNA for the CDR3: TGTGCCAGCTCACCCCTGGCAGCGGGAGCAGATACGCAGTATTTT.